The 15 T cell receptor beta chains below come from one sample, sequenced in a study of identical twins. TCRdb re-analysed the 5' RACE reads in MiXCR, keeping a single row per CDR3 protein. Among roughly 720,000 distinct CDR3 sequences listed, roughly 18% were seen once. The sample was also linked to a second study, of T cells expressing NK-cell markers.

Material: PBMCs. These TCRs come from a woman younger than 30 in good health.

This clonotype showed up just a few times. The rearrangement uses TRBV20-1 and TRBJ2-1; D gene unclear. The CDR3 is 13 amino acids. V was trimmed by 4 bases and J by 8 bases, leaving 15 bases between them. Germline V gene sequence: CDR1 DFQATT, CDR2 SNEGSKA (reference sequence). CDR3 region: CSANPSGNHEQFF. DNA of the CDR3: TGCAGTGCTAATCCCTCTGGGAACCATGAGCAGTTCTTC.

This clonotype was observed a few times. This chain uses TRBV29-1 with TRBJ2-7; a possible D gene is TRBD1 (5 bases). The CDR3 is made up of 13 amino acids. Germline V lookup: CDR1 SQVTM, CDR2 ANQGSEA. With 7 bases removed from V and 2 bases from J, the gap between germline ends came to 15 bases. The CDR3 protein is CSAVVSDTYEQYF. CDR3 in DNA: TGCAGCGCTGTCGTATCGGACACCTACGAGCAGTACTTC.

The chain carries TRBV12-3 or TRBV12-4 and TRBJ2-3; 9 nucleotides agree with TRBD2. The CDR3 is 15 residues long. V was pared by 7 bases and J by 0 bases, with 5 bases of the junction left unmatched. CDR3 protein: CASKTSGASTDTQYF. Here the CDR3 DNA reads TGTGCCAGCAAGACTAGCGGTGCTAGCACAGATACGCAGTATTTT.

The rearrangement joins TRBV18 to TRBJ1-1; a possible D gene is TRBD1 (6 bases). This CDR3 has 12 amino acids. Germline CDR1 KGHSH, CDR2 LQKENI. Deletions cut 6 bases from V and 10 bases from J, with 15 bases between. The CDR3 coding sequence is TGTGCCAGCTCCCGACTCACAGGGCCAGCTTTCTTT. Residues: CASSRLTGPAFF.

The CDR3 sequence: CASSRQGVTTEAFF. CDR3 bases: TGTGCCAGCAGTAGACAGGGGGTGACCACTGAAGCTTTCTTT. The gene calls are TRBV6-1 and TRBJ1-1, with 9 bases fitting TRBD1. Germline CDR1 MNHNS, CDR2 SASEGT. J lost 4 bases, V lost 5 bases, and 5 bases had no gene match. The CDR3 is 14 residues long.

The J gene is TRBJ2-7, the V gene TRBV5-4; D could derive from TRBD1 or TRBD2 (5 bases each). Germline CDR1 SGHNT, CDR2 YYREEE (reference sequence). Trimming shortened V by 0 bases and J by 5 bases, and 12 bases separated the two germline ends. The CDR3 has 14 residues. The CDR3, as DNA: TGTGCCAGCAGCTTGGGGGGGATTAGGGACGAGCAGTACTTC. Its protein is CASSLGGIRDEQYF.

This clonotype was picked up a small number of times. The V and J genes are TRBV7-2 and TRBJ2-1, with D possibly being TRBD1 or TRBD2 (5 bases each). CDR3 length equals 15 residues. Germline-derived CDR1 and CDR2 are SGHTA and FQGNSA. Trimming pared 7 bases from V and 4 bases from J, leaving 17 bases between. DNA for the CDR3: TGTGCCAGCATTCGAGGGGTGGGGGAATACAATGAGCAGTTCTTC. Encoded protein: CASIRGVGEYNEQFF.

The chain combines TRBV2 with TRBJ2-1; TRBD2 agrees at 9 bases. V lost 6 bases, J lost 6 bases, and 15 bases stayed unmatched. This CDR3 region has 17 residues. CDR1 and CDR2 (germline): SNHLY, FYNNEI. Here the CDR3 reads CASSAPSGLASSNEQFF. DNA for the CDR3: TGTGCCAGCAGCGCACCATCGGGACTAGCCTCTTCCAATGAGCAGTTCTTC.

The chain has TRBV12-3 or TRBV12-4 and TRBJ2-7; D unresolved. The CDR3 contains 14 residues. Trimming left V 1 base short and J 9 bases short, with 16 bases between. The CDR3 DNA is TGTGCCAGCAGTTTAGTCCTCGTGGAGACTGTGCAGTACTTC. Protein sequence: CASSLVLVETVQYF.

The rearrangement links TRBV5-6 to TRBJ2-3, with D possibly being TRBD2 (6 bases). The CDR3 loop spans 12 amino acids. The germline V and J ends were trimmed by 1 base and 11 bases, with 11 bases remaining between them. The germline CDR1 and CDR2 sequences are SGHDT and YYEEEE. CDR3 in DNA: TGTGCCAGCAGCTTGTGGCGGGGATGGCAGTATTTT. Amino acid sequence: CASSLWRGWQYF.

This clonotype has only a few counts. The rearrangement uses TRBV5-6 and TRBJ2-3, with 9 positions matching TRBD2. V dropped 4 bases and J dropped 7; count of bases not matched to a gene: 7. CDR1 is SGHDT and CDR2 is YYEEEE in the germline V gene. This CDR3 spans 14 amino acids. The CDR3: CASSTGTSPHTQYF. The CDR3 nucleotides are TGTGCCAGCAGCACCGGGACTAGCCCGCATACGCAGTATTTT.

A few counts support this clonotype. The junction shows a germline mismatch at one end, possibly a read error. The chain recombines TRBV30 with TRBJ1-1, with 11 bases matching TRBD1. The CDR3 consists of 11 residues. Germline values: CDR1 GTSNPN, CDR2 SVGIG (reference sequence). The CDR3 DNA is TGTGCCTGGAGTGTGGACAGGGGGCTCTCGTTT. Its translation is CAWSVDRGLSF.

This clonotype was seen a handful of times. The chain joins TRBV15 to TRBJ1-2, with 7 bases matching TRBD1. V was clipped by 2 bases and J by 3 bases; unmatched bases: 6. The CDR3 length is 15 residues. Germline assignment: CDR1 LNHNV and CDR2 YYDKDF (reference sequence). The CDR3 bases are TGTGCCACCAGCAGACGGGGGACAGATCACTATGGCTACACCTTC. Amino acids: CATSRRGTDHYGYTF.

This chain connects TRBV4-3 to TRBJ2-7, with D uncertain. The germline V gene has CDR1 LGHNA and CDR2 YSLEER. This CDR3 comprises 16 residues. Trimming removed 2 bases at V and 0 bases at J, with 14 bases between. CDR3 loop: CASSQKTQTSSYEQYF. CDR3 DNA: TGCGCCAGCAGCCAAAAGACCCAAACCTCCTCCTACGAGCAGTACTTC.

V is TRBV7-9 and J is TRBJ1-1, with TRBD1 identical over 7 bases. CDR3 length equals 14 residues. The trim removed 5 bases at V and 1 base at J, leaving 4 bases unmatched. Germline V CDR1 and CDR2: SEHNR, FQNEAQ (reference sequence). The CDR3 region is CASSGQVPNTEAFF. The CDR3 DNA reads as TGTGCCAGCAGCGGACAGGTACCGAACACTGAAGCTTTCTTT.